A single TCR beta chain is shown here with its context. The data derive from a study of blood T cell repertoires in COVID-19. Study background: The United States, Italy and Spain were the sources of the acute and convalescent COVID-19 samples.

Generated by immunoSEQ multiplex PCR, the TCRdb table keeps only in-frame clones and is missing some. The sample records fewer than 200,000 clones, 88% being singletons. Germline V gene sequence: CDR1 SNHLY, CDR2 FYNNEI. V trimming: 7 bases; J trimming: 2 bases; junction bases outside the gene matches: 7. There are 14 residues in the CDR3. This chain connects TRBV2 to TRBJ1-2; 7 nucleotides agree with TRBD1. The receptor was derived from a man aged 55-75 years with acute or convalescent COVID-19. The sequenced material came from peripheral blood. This CDR3 reads CASKGDSHNYGYTF. In nucleotides, the CDR3 is TGTGCCAGCAAGGGGGACAGTCACAACTATGGCTACACCTTC.